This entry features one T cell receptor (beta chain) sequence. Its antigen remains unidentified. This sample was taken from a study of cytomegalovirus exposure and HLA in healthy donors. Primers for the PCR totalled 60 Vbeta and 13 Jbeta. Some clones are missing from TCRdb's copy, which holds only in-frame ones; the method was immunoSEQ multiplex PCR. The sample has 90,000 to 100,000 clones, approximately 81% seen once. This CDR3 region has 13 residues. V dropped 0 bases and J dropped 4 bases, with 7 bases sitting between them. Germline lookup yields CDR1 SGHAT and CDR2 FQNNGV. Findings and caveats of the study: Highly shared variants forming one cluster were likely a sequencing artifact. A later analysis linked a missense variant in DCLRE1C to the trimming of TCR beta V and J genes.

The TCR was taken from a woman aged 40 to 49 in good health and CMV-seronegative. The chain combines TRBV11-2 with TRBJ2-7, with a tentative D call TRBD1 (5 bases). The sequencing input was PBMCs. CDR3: CASSLEGQYEQYF. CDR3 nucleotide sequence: TGTGCCAGCAGCTTAGAGGGGCAGTACGAGCAGTACTTC. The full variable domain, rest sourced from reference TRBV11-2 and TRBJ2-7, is EAGVAQSPRYKIIEKRQSVAFWCNPISGHATLYWYQQILGQGPKLLIQFQNNGVVDDSQLPKDRFSAERLKGVDSTLKIQPAKLEDSAVYLCASSLEGQYEQYFGPGTRLTVT.